The 13 T cell receptor beta chains given below trace back to one sample, sequenced in a study of OX40 agonist ivuxolimab in advanced cancers. The data were produced by immunoSEQ multiplex PCR, yet TCRdb's version contains in-frame clones alone and is incomplete. Here the sample spans more than 70,000 clones, just over 90% being singletons. This sample comprised CD4+ or CD8+ T cells sorted from blood, obtained in a trial of the OX40 agonist ivuxolimab. Receptor source: an adult with an advanced solid tumor such as melanoma, head and neck, liver or kidney cancer.

A few counts support this clone. The gene calls are TRBV7-2 and TRBJ2-7; D unresolved. The CDR3 has 12 amino acids. CDR1 is SGHTA and CDR2 is FQGNSA in the germline V gene. V was clipped by 5 bases and J by 5 bases, with 10 bases between them. The CDR3 sequence: CASSPQGHEQYF. Here the CDR3 DNA reads TGTGCCAGCAGCCCGCAAGGGCACGAGCAGTACTTC.

The J gene is TRBJ2-3, the V gene TRBV18; 8 bases match TRBD1. Trimming cost V 10 bases and J 3 bases; bases outside gene matches: 12. This CDR3 contains 15 residues. CDR1 and CDR2 from the germline V gene are KGHSH and LQKENI. The CDR3 protein is CATTSSTGETDTQYF. In nucleotides, the CDR3 is TGTGCCACGACTTCTTCGACAGGGGAAACAGATACGCAGTATTTT. Filled out from reference TRBV18 and TRBJ2-3, the complete variable domain reads NAGVMQNPRHLVRRRGQEARLRCSPMKGHSHVYWYRQLPEEGLKFMVYLQKENIIDESGMPKERFSAEFPKEGPSILRIQQVVRGDSAAYFCATTSSTGETDTQYFGPGTRLTVL.

This chain uses TRBV9 with TRBJ2-4; D is uncertain. Trimming took 3 bases from V and 10 from J, leaving 11 bases between them. There are 12 residues in the CDR3. Per the germline V gene, CDR1 is SGDLS and CDR2 is YYNGEE. CDR3 in DNA: TGTGCCAGCAGCGGGGTTGAGCGTATTCAGTACTTC. Amino acids: CASSGVERIQYF.

This CDR3 is CASSLVGSADTQYF. DNA of the CDR3: TGTGCCAGCTCACTAGTCGGGAGCGCAGATACGCAGTATTTT. The rearrangement uses TRBV18 and TRBJ2-3; a possible D gene is TRBD2 (6 bases). V lost 4 bases to trimming and J lost 4 bases, with 12 bases between them. This CDR3 has 14 residues. Germline loops: CDR1 KGHSH, CDR2 LQKENI.

The rearrangement joins TRBV19 to TRBJ1-1; 8 bases line up with TRBD1. The CDR3 runs to 13 residues. CDR1 LNHDA and CDR2 SQIVND come from the germline V gene (reference sequence). J was trimmed by 2 bases and V by 6 bases; bases with no gene match: 2. DNA of the CDR3: TGTGCCAGTAGGGACAGGGTTAACACTGAAGCTTTCTTT. Its translation is CASRDRVNTEAFF.

This chain connects TRBV7-6 to TRBJ1-3, with D possibly being TRBD1 (5 bases). This CDR3 spans 16 amino acids. Germline values: CDR1 SGHVS, CDR2 FNYEAQ. V gave up 4 bases and J gave up 0 bases, with 13 bases separating them. The chain's CDR3 is CASSSGTASSGNTIYF. The CDR3 nucleotides are TGTGCCAGCAGCTCCGGGACTGCCTCCTCTGGAAACACCATATATTTT.

In its sample, this clone was seen once. V usage is TRBV6-5 and J usage is TRBJ1-2, with 9 bases aligning to TRBD1. The CDR3 is 14 amino acids. Germline V gene sequence: CDR1 MNHEY, CDR2 SVGAGI. V was pared by 7 bases and J by 8 bases, with 11 bases of the junction left unmatched. Written as DNA, the CDR3 is TGTGCCAGCAAACTCCCGGGACAGGGCGAGGGCTACACCTTC. Its translation: CASKLPGQGEGYTF.

The V and J genes are TRBV7-2 and TRBJ2-7, with TRBD2 matching over 8 bases. The CDR3 runs to 15 residues. In germline, CDR1 is SGHTA, CDR2 FQGNSA. The V gene end was trimmed by 3 bases and the J gene end by 2 bases; junction bases not matched to a gene: 6. DNA for the CDR3: TGTGCCAGCAGCTTGAGTAGCGGGGATACCTACGAGCAGTACTTC. It yields the protein CASSLSSGDTYEQYF.

The chain has TRBV28 and TRBJ1-5; maybe TRBD1 (6 bases). CDR3 size: 14 residues. Trimming stripped 7 bases from V and 7 bases from J, with 17 bases between. Germline CDR1 and CDR2: MDHEN and SYDVKM. CDR3 sequence: CASIQGGTRQPQHF. The DNA for the CDR3 is TGTGCCAGCATCCAAGGGGGGACTAGGCAGCCCCAGCATTTT.

The genes are TRBV5-4 and TRBJ1-1; D not certain. V gave up 0 bases and J gave up 0 bases, with 6 bases separating them. In germline, CDR1 is SGHNT, CDR2 YYREEE (reference sequence). The CDR3 is made up of 14 amino acids. The CDR3 loop is CASSLDVVNTEAFF. The CDR3 region has the DNA TGTGCCAGCAGCTTGGACGTAGTGAACACTGAAGCTTTCTTT.

The V gene is TRBV9, the J gene TRBJ2-7; 9 bases map to TRBD1. Germline V gives CDR1 SGDLS, CDR2 YYNGEE. This CDR3 has 15 residues. Losses at the gene ends were 0 bases for V and 2 bases for J; bases not matched to a gene: 3. CDR3 amino acids: CASSVGNRGPYEQYF. As DNA, the CDR3 is TGTGCCAGCAGCGTAGGTAACAGGGGGCCCTACGAGCAGTACTTC.

Concerning this clone itself: Other DNA sequences in the sample encode the same CDR3. The chain combines TRBV27 with TRBJ1-4; D may be TRBD1 (6 bases). The germline gives CDR1 MNHEY, CDR2 SMNVEV (reference sequence). V was trimmed by 6 bases and J by 0 bases, leaving 11 bases between them. The length of the CDR3 is 15 residues. This chain's CDR3 is CASSPQGSTNEKLFF. CDR3 bases: TGTGCCAGCAGCCCCCAGGGGTCAACTAATGAAAAACTGTTTTTT.

The chain uses TRBV9 and TRBJ1-3; no clear D. CDR1 SGDLS and CDR2 YYNGEE come from the germline V gene. V dropped 6 bases and J dropped 0 bases, with 10 bases sitting between them. This CDR3 has 14 amino acids. CDR3 amino acids: CASNSGASGNTIYF. The CDR3 bases are TGTGCCAGCAACTCAGGTGCCTCTGGAAACACCATATATTTT.